A selection of T cell receptor beta chains follows, all from one sample in a study of blood T cell repertoires in COVID-19. Method: immunoSEQ multiplex PCR; TCRdb's copy keeps in-frame clones and lacks some. The profile shows 200,000 to 250,000 clones, 80% of them singletons. The sample consisted of PBMCs or T cells enriched from blood (not recorded which). The receptors stem from a woman between 40 and 55 years old with acute COVID-19. Both conserved end residues are part of each CDR3.

V	length	J	CDR3
TRBV7-8	15	TRBJ2-7	CASSPGTGSSYEQYF
TRBV19	14	TRBJ2-7	CASSIRGTGSEQYF
TRBV19	15	TRBJ1-4	CASSITGVRREKLFF
TRBV14	18	TRBJ1-1	CASSQMGHTPSSPTEAFF
TRBV29-1	12	TRBJ1-1	CSVAQGRGEAFF
TRBV30	14	TRBJ1-4	CASRSGQGYEKLFF
TRBV19	14	TRBJ2-3	CASSIAGVTDTQYF
TRBV10-3	13	TRBJ1-6	CAIRRDDNSPLHF
TRBV10-1	14	TRBJ2-1	CASSVGTGGNEQFF
TRBV19	15	TRBJ1-2	CASQPGTIRFYGYTF
TRBV19	11	TRBJ1-2	CATRRGLGYTF
TRBV6-6	16	TRBJ1-2	CASSGQTTGAGYGYTF
TRBV28	15	TRBJ2-7	CASSIPGQGSYEQYF
TRBV6-4	16	TRBJ1-1	CARIQQGGKVRTEAFF
TRBV18	14	TRBJ2-7	CASSPAGGVREQYF
TRBV19	16	TRBJ1-1	CASTSDGRGLNTEAFF